The 9 T cell receptor beta chains listed next were all sequenced from one sample in a study of vaccination and CD4 T cells after COVID-19. What these receptors recognize is not known. With the Oncomine TCR Beta short-read assay, DNA from cultured CD4+ T cells was sequenced. TCRdb reanalysed the PCR reads using MiXCR and keeps one entry per CDR3 protein. Among 13,000 to 15,000 distinct CDR3 sequences, around 53% were seen once, and the ten largest hold over 6%. The treatment: roughly 10-day PBMC culture with coronavirus spike peptide pools or control peptides (ViraFEST assay). Specimen: CD4+ T cells from blood, cultured in vitro. These receptors all stem from a human donor who had recovered from COVID-19.

The rearrangement joins TRBV7-2 to TRBJ2-7, with TRBD2 matching over 12 bases. Germline trimming cut 5 bases from V and 1 base from J; bases unmatched to any gene: 3. This CDR3 spans 15 amino acids. Germline lookup yields CDR1 SGHTA and CDR2 FQGNSA. CDR3 in DNA: TGTGCCAGCAGCCAAGGACTAGCGGGGTCCTACGAGCAGTACTTC. Protein product: CASSQGLAGSYEQYF.

The CDR3 DNA is TGTGCCAGCGGGCCCGGGGAGCTGTTTTTT. This gives the protein CASGPGELFF. V usage is TRBV19 and J usage is TRBJ2-2; D remains unclear. Germline values: CDR1 LNHDA, CDR2 SQIVND (reference sequence). The CDR3 is made up of 10 amino acids. V lost 9 bases, J lost 6 bases, and 5 bases lay in between.

V usage is TRBV4-1 and J usage is TRBJ1-5, with D maybe TRBD1 (5 bases). This CDR3 is built from 17 residues. With 4 bases removed from V and 7 bases from J, the gap between germline ends came to 23 bases. Germline V gene sequence: CDR1 MGHRA, CDR2 YSYEKL. CDR3: CASSPTPWGFTGQPQHF. The CDR3 bases are TGCGCCAGCAGCCCTACCCCGTGGGGCTTCACGGGACAGCCCCAGCATTTT.

The rearrangement links TRBV19 to TRBJ1-6; 8 nucleotides match TRBD1. Germline V gene sequence: CDR1 LNHDA, CDR2 SQIVND (reference sequence). There are 15 residues in the CDR3. After removal of 11 bases from V and 7 bases from J, the junction contained 13 bases not matched to a gene. CDR3 bases: TGTGCCTCAAGGGAGCAGGGGGCACCGAATTCACCCCTCCACTTT. Translation gives CASREQGAPNSPLHF.

The J gene is TRBJ2-1, the V gene TRBV2, with 9 bases fitting TRBD1. The CDR3 runs 14 residues. The ends lost 7 bases at V and 6 bases at J; junction bases unmatched: 7. Germline V gene lookup returns CDR1 SNHLY and CDR2 FYNNEI. The CDR3: CASNGDREGNEQFF. CDR3 nucleotide sequence: TGTGCCAGCAACGGGGACAGGGAAGGCAATGAGCAGTTCTTC.

The gene calls are TRBV7-8 and TRBJ1-3, with unresolved D. The CDR3 is 14 amino acids. Trimming cost V 6 bases and J 3 bases, with 12 bases left between them. CDR1 SGHVS and CDR2 FQNEAQ come from the germline V gene. As DNA, the CDR3 is TGTGCCAGCAGACGTCGGTCGGATGGAAACACCATATATTTT. It translates to CASRRRSDGNTIYF.

This chain links TRBV7-9 with TRBJ1-1; D gene uncertain. Germline loops: CDR1 SEHNR, CDR2 FQNEAQ (reference sequence). This CDR3 is 13 amino acids long. V was shortened by 5 bases and J by 1 base, with 8 bases between the two germline ends. In DNA, the CDR3 is TGTGCCAGCAGCATAGGACCGAACACTGAAGCTTTCTTT. Its translation is CASSIGPNTEAFF.

The V call is TRBV10-3, the J call TRBJ1-1; D gene ambiguous. Germline values: CDR1 ENHRY, CDR2 SYGVKD. The ends were cut back, 4 bases at V and 7 bases at J, with 10 bases in the middle. The CDR3 loop spans 12 amino acids. The CDR3 DNA reads as TGTGCCATCAGTGGGGTAGGGAGTGAAGCTTTCTTT. It encodes CAISGVGSEAFF.

This chain joins TRBV19 and TRBJ1-5; D is undetermined. Trimming shortened V by 5 bases and J by 9 bases, and 14 bases separated the two germline ends. This CDR3 is built from 13 residues. Germline loops: CDR1 LNHDA, CDR2 SQIVND (reference sequence). The CDR3 region is CASSEDVGRPQHF. Here the CDR3 DNA reads TGTGCCAGTAGTGAAGATGTCGGGAGGCCCCAGCATTTT.